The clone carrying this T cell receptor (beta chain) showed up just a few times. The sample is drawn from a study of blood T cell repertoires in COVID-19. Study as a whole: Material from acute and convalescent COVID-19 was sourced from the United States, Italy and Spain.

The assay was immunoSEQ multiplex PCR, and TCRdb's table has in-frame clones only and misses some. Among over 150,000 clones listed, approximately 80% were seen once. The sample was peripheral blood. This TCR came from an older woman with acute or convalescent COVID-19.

The CDR3 nucleotides read TGTGCCAGCAGTGCCGGACAGGGATCTGGAAACACCATATATTTT. Its translation is CASSAGQGSGNTIYF. This chain uses TRBV2 with TRBJ1-3; TRBD1 matches at 8 bases. V shed 4 bases and J 1 base; nucleotides not matched to a gene: 3. There are 15 residues in the CDR3. Germline CDR1 SNHLY, CDR2 FYNNEI.